Presented here are 29 T cell receptor beta chains from one specimen sequenced in a study of cytomegalovirus exposure and HLA in healthy donors. The PCR ran on 60 Vbeta and 13 Jbeta primers. Generated by immunoSEQ multiplex PCR, the TCRdb table keeps only in-frame clones and is missing some. This sample carries 150,000 to 200,000 clones, about 65% of them seen once, and the ten largest clones take approximately 1.4%. Sequencing was done on a sample of PBMCs. The receptors derive from a girl under 18 in good health and CMV-seronegative.

This clone came up a few times. The CDR3 nucleotides read TGCGCCAGCAGCCGACAGAGGCAGGAGAGCTCCTACAATGAGCAGTTCTTC. Translation: CASSRQRQESSYNEQFF. This chain uses TRBV4-1 with TRBJ2-1, with a possible D match to TRBD1 (5 bases). The germline V gene has CDR1 MGHRA and CDR2 YSYEKL. Between the trimmed V and J ends, which lost 4 bases and 0 bases, there was a span of 16 bases. The CDR3 runs to 17 residues.

The chain uses TRBV19 and TRBJ1-1, with D unresolved. Trimming shortened V by 6 bases and J by 5 bases, and 7 bases separated the two germline ends. CDR1 is LNHDA, CDR2 SQIVND, per germline (reference sequence). The CDR3 loop spans 11 amino acids. CDR3 region: CASSRMTEAFF. The CDR3 DNA reads TGTGCCAGTAGCAGGATGACTGAAGCTTTCTTT.

The CDR3 protein is CASSDTGQGYREQYF. The DNA for the CDR3 is TGCGCCAGCAGTGACACGGGACAGGGGTACCGCGAGCAGTACTTC. The genes are TRBV10-1 and TRBJ2-7, with 10 bases that match TRBD1. Unmatched junction bases numbered 8, after V lost 3 bases and J lost 6 bases. CDR3 length: 15 residues. The germline V gene has CDR1 WNHNN and CDR2 SYGVQD (reference sequence).

V usage is TRBV5-1 and J usage is TRBJ1-5; D perhaps matches TRBD1 (5 bases). Trimming took 5 bases from V and 0 from J, leaving 15 bases between them. Germline assignment: CDR1 SGHRS and CDR2 YFSETQ. The CDR3 runs 16 residues. The CDR3 spells CASRVGGDHSNQPQHF. Here the CDR3 DNA reads TGCGCCAGCAGGGTTGGGGGGGACCATAGCAATCAGCCCCAGCATTTT.

The CDR3 spells CASVAADTQYF. CDR3 nucleotide sequence: TGTGCCAGCGTAGCGGCAGATACGCAGTATTTT. This chain links TRBV18 with TRBJ2-3, with a weak D call TRBD2 (6 bases). Looked up from germline, CDR1 is KGHSH and CDR2 is LQKENI. Trimming pared 8 bases from V and 4 bases from J, leaving 7 bases between. The CDR3 is made up of 11 amino acids.

The CDR3 DNA sequence: TGTGCCAGCAGTGCTGGGACAGGACACAACTACGAGCAGTACTTC. Translated: CASSAGTGHNYEQYF. The rearrangement joins TRBV28 to TRBJ2-7; TRBD1 agrees at 8 bases. This CDR3 contains 15 residues. The J segment lost 3 bases and the V segment lost 5 bases, leaving 9 bases of the junction unmatched. Germline CDR1 reads MDHEN; CDR2 reads SYDVKM. Filled out from reference TRBV28 and TRBJ2-7, the complete variable domain reads DVKVTQSSRYLVKRTGEKVFLECVQDMDHENMFWYRQDPGLGLRLIYFSYDVKMKEKGDIPEGYSVSREKKERFSLILESASTNQTSMYLCASSAGTGHNYEQYFGPGTRLTVT.

The rearrangement joins TRBV6-5 to TRBJ1-6, with TRBD1 matching over 10 bases. The CDR3 has 13 amino acids. CDR1 MNHEY and CDR2 SVGAGI come from the germline V gene. The V gene end was trimmed by 8 bases and the J gene end by 14 bases; junction bases not matched to a gene: 9. The CDR3 region has the DNA TGTGCCAGCGGGCGGACAGGGGGGAAAACCCTCCACTTT. Amino acid sequence: CASGRTGGKTLHF.

This clone was counted a few times. The chain recombines TRBV9 with TRBJ1-2, with D possibly being TRBD1 (6 bases). V was trimmed by 4 bases and J by 5 bases, leaving 15 bases between them. The CDR3 is 14 residues long. Germline CDR1 reads SGDLS; CDR2 reads YYNGEE. This CDR3 is CASSSTGTRYGYTF. The CDR3 DNA reads as TGTGCCAGCAGCTCAACCGGGACACGATATGGCTACACCTTC.

V and J are TRBV19 and TRBJ2-1; the D gene is possibly TRBD2 (5 bases). This CDR3 spans 16 amino acids. Trimming cost V 5 bases and J 0 bases, with 14 bases left between them. Germline CDR1 reads LNHDA; CDR2 reads SQIVND (reference sequence). In nucleotides, the CDR3 is TGTGCCAGTAGTCCAATACTAGGGAGCTCCTACAATGAGCAGTTCTTC. Its protein is CASSPILGSSYNEQFF.

This rearrangement joins TRBV7-3 to TRBJ1-2; D not certain. V lost 1 base and J 7 bases, leaving 19 bases between the germline ends. CDR1 and CDR2 (germline): SGHTA, FQGTGA. CDR3 size: 16 residues. The CDR3 DNA follows: TGTGCCAGCAGCTTAAGAAGAGTGGAGGGAGTGAGTGGCTACACCTTC. It is translated as CASSLRRVEGVSGYTF. Full variable domain (remainder filled in from reference TRBV7-3 and TRBJ1-2): GAGVSQTPSNKVTEKGKYVELRCDPISGHTALYWYRQSLGQGPEFLIYFQGTGAADDSGLPNDRFFAVRPEGSVSTLKIQRTERGDSAVYLCASSLRRVEGVSGYTFGSGTRLTVV.

The CDR3, as DNA: TGTGCTACCCTAGAGTACGGAGGGAATGAAAAACTGTTTTTT. This sequence encodes CATLEYGGNEKLFF. The V and J genes are TRBV2 and TRBJ1-4; D is uncertain. Germline V gene lookup returns CDR1 SNHLY and CDR2 FYNNEI. This CDR3 contains 14 residues.

This clone was observed a few times. This chain links TRBV7-2 with TRBJ2-1; D is perhaps TRBD2 (5 bases). The ends were cut back, 0 bases at V and 3 bases at J, with 9 bases in the middle. Germline V gene sequence: CDR1 SGHTA, CDR2 FQGNSA. CDR3 length: 15 amino acids. In DNA form, the CDR3 reads TGTGCCAGCAGCTTAGCGGGAGAACTCTACAATGAGCAGTTCTTC. Amino acid sequence: CASSLAGELYNEQFF.

V usage is TRBV10-3 and J usage is TRBJ2-7; no clear D. CDR3 size: 14 residues. V was trimmed by 2 bases and J by 2 bases, leaving 10 bases between them. From germline, CDR1 is ENHRY and CDR2 SYGVKD. Here the CDR3 reads CAISEATRTYEQYF. The CDR3 DNA sequence: TGTGCCATCAGTGAGGCTACCCGTACCTACGAGCAGTACTTC.

The V and J genes are TRBV5-4 and TRBJ2-1; D is unresolved. V dropped 0 bases and J dropped 4 bases, with 8 bases sitting between them. CDR3 length: 14 residues. Per germline, CDR1 SGHNT and CDR2 YYREEE (reference sequence). As DNA, the CDR3 is TGTGCCAGCAGCTTGGTAACCGGGTACAATGAGCAGTTCTTC. This sequence encodes CASSLVTGYNEQFF.

This clone was seen once. V usage is TRBV5-4 and J usage is TRBJ2-3, with D hard to call. Between the trimmed V and J ends, which lost 9 bases and 2 bases, there was a span of 13 bases. The CDR3 is 13 amino acids. Germline assignment: CDR1 SGHNT and CDR2 YYREEE (reference sequence). The CDR3 loop is CATTIRNTDTQYF. The CDR3 DNA sequence: TGTGCCACTACTATACGGAACACAGATACGCAGTATTTT.

The V and J genes are TRBV19 and TRBJ2-7; TRBD2 matches at 11 bases. J gave up 2 bases and V 5 bases, and 8 bases lay outside the gene matches. Germline-derived CDR1 and CDR2 are LNHDA and SQIVND (reference sequence). The CDR3 covers 16 residues. DNA for the CDR3: TGTGCCAGTAGTTCCGCCACTAGCGGGGGTACCTACGAGCAGTACTTC. This gives the protein CASSSATSGGTYEQYF.

The chain uses TRBV10-3 and TRBJ2-5, with 7 bases identical to TRBD1. Germline CDR1 is ENHRY and CDR2 is SYGVKD. This CDR3 has 15 residues. V lost 2 bases, J lost 1 base, and 4 bases stayed unmatched. The CDR3 is CAISELRDSQETQYF. DNA for the CDR3: TGTGCCATCAGTGAGCTACGGGACAGCCAAGAGACCCAGTACTTC.

V and J are TRBV19 and TRBJ2-7; 10 bases map to TRBD1. The CDR3 is made up of 16 amino acids. The V and J ends lost 3 bases and 5 bases, in that order; junction bases with no gene match: 10. Looked up from germline, CDR1 is LNHDA and CDR2 is SQIVND (reference sequence). CDR3 in amino acids: CASSMGTGAFGDEQYF. CDR3 coding DNA: TGTGCCAGTAGTATGGGGACAGGGGCCTTTGGGGACGAGCAGTACTTC.

This chain uses TRBV21-1 with TRBJ1-2; TRBD1 is taken as the D call from the table, unchecked against the DNA. TRBV21-1 is a pseudogene segment. The CDR3 has 14 residues. Here the CDR3 DNA reads TGTGCCAGCAGCCGGGGACAGGGAGGAGGTGGCTACACCTTC. Amino acid sequence: CASSRGQGGGGYTF.

The chain carries TRBV6-1 and TRBJ2-7, with TRBD1 matching 12 bases. Germline V lookup: CDR1 MNHNS, CDR2 SASEGT. Trimming cost V 3 bases and J 7 bases; bases outside gene matches: 7. The length of the CDR3 is 15 residues. This CDR3 is CASSDPGQGANEQYF. The CDR3 DNA reads as TGTGCCAGCAGTGATCCGGGACAGGGGGCAAATGAGCAGTACTTC.

The sample holds a few counts of this clone. V and J are TRBV29-1 and TRBJ1-1; D gene unclear. Trimming removed 6 bases from V and 5 bases from J, with 16 bases in between. The germline V gene encodes CDR1 SQVTM and CDR2 ANQGSEA. This CDR3 region has 13 residues. In nucleotides, the CDR3 is TGCAGCGTCCCCGGAAGGACGGGGACTGAAGCTTTCTTT. Its protein product is CSVPGRTGTEAFF.

Only a few counts were recorded for this clone. This chain links TRBV5-1 with TRBJ1-1; perhaps TRBD1 as D (6 bases). The CDR3 is 14 amino acids. Trimming left V 4 bases short and J 3 bases short, with 13 bases between. The germline gives CDR1 SGHRS, CDR2 YFSETQ. The CDR3 region has the DNA TGCGCCAGCAGCGGTGTATGGACAGACACTGAAGCTTTCTTT. This codes for CASSGVWTDTEAFF.

This sequence joins TRBV5-4 and TRBJ2-3; 10 bases are a match to TRBD1. Germline CDR1 is SGHNT and CDR2 is YYREEE (reference sequence). The CDR3 is 17 residues long. V was pared by 4 bases and J by 5 bases, with 13 bases of the junction left unmatched. For the CDR3, the DNA is TGTGCCAGCAGCCCAACTCCTCTCCGGGACAGGGGAGATACGCAGTATTTT. Residues: CASSPTPLRDRGDTQYF. Full variable domain (missing parts from reference TRBV5-4 and TRBJ2-3): ETGVTQSPTHLIKTRGQQVTLRCSSQSGHNTVSWYQQALGQGPQFIFQYYREEENGRGNFPPRFSGLQFPNYSSELNVNALELDDSALYLCASSPTPLRDRGDTQYFGPGTRLTVL.

The chain is built from TRBV19 and TRBJ1-5; D not resolved. The CDR3 has 13 amino acids. Germline V CDR1 and CDR2: LNHDA, SQIVND (reference sequence). The germline V and J ends were trimmed by 5 bases and 3 bases, with 8 bases remaining between them. In DNA, the CDR3 is TGTGCCAGTAGTTCCGGGGTCAATCAGCCCCAGCATTTT. It codes for CASSSGVNQPQHF.

J is TRBJ1-2 and V is TRBV14; 7 bases line up with TRBD1. Unmatched junction bases numbered 0, after V lost 2 bases and J lost 6 bases. Per the germline V gene, CDR1 is SGHDN and CDR2 is FVKESK. The CDR3 has 12 amino acids. The CDR3 DNA reads as TGTGCCAGCAGCCAACAGGGGGATGGCTACACCTTC. Its protein is CASSQQGDGYTF.

The chain has TRBV30 and TRBJ1-1; maybe TRBD1 (5 bases). Trimming removed 2 bases from V and 6 bases from J, with 19 bases in between. This CDR3 is built from 15 residues. Per the germline V gene, CDR1 is GTSNPN and CDR2 is SVGIG (reference sequence). CDR3 bases: TGTGCCTGGAGTTCCTGGGGAGGGGCCGGCCCTGAAGCTTTCTTT. Protein sequence: CAWSSWGGAGPEAFF.

The chain links TRBV4-1 to TRBJ2-7, with TRBD2 matching 8 bases. Germline CDR1 is MGHRA and CDR2 is YSYEKL. With V trimmed by 3 bases and J by 0 bases, 4 bases remained unmatched. This CDR3 is built from 15 residues. The CDR3: CASSHRSGGSYEQYF. Here the CDR3 DNA reads TGCGCCAGCAGCCATCGAAGCGGGGGCTCCTACGAGCAGTACTTC.

CDR3 residues: CASEFSQSIRGIQYF. The DNA for the CDR3 is TGTGCCAGCGAGTTCTCACAGTCAATACGGGGCATTCAGTACTTC. The J gene is TRBJ2-4, the V gene TRBV6-6, with D perhaps TRBD2 (5 bases). Germline CDR1 and CDR2: MNHNY and SVGAGI (reference sequence). CDR3 length equals 15 residues. With 8 bases removed from V and 9 bases from J, the gap between germline ends came to 23 bases.

The chain carries TRBV7-2 and TRBJ1-1; possible D gene TRBD1, 5 bases. Germline V gene sequence: CDR1 SGHTA, CDR2 FQGNSA. The CDR3 runs 17 residues. Trimming shortened V by 2 bases and J by 6 bases, and 22 bases separated the two germline ends. As DNA, the CDR3 is TGTGCCAGCAGCTTAACGAGCGGGGAGTGGGGCCAGCCTGAAGCTTTCTTT. It specifies CASSLTSGEWGQPEAFF.